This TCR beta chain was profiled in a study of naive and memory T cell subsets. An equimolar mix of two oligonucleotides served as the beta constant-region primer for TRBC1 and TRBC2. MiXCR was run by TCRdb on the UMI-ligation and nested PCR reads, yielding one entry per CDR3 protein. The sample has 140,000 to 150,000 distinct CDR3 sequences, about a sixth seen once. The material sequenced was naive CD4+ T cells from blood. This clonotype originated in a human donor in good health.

The CDR3 DNA reads as TGCAGCGCAAAGCAAAATGAGCAGTTCTTC. It yields the protein CSAKQNEQFF. The gene calls are TRBV29-1 and TRBJ2-1; unclear D gene. V lost 7 bases and J 7 bases, leaving 8 bases between the germline ends. Germline V CDR1 and CDR2: SQVTM, ANQGSEA. The CDR3 totals 10 residues.